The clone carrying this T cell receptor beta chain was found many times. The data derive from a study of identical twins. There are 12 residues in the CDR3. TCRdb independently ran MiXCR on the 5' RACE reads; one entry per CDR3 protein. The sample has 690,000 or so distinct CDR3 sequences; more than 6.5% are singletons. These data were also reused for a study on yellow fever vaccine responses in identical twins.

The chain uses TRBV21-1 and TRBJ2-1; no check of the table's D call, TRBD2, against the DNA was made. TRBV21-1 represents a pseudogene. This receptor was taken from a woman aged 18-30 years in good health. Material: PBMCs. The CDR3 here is CASSKRPEGQFF. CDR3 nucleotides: TGTGCCAGCAGCAAACGTCCGGAGGGGCAGTTCTTC.